This paragraph covers one T cell receptor (beta chain) sequence. These data belong to a study of shared clonotypes between healthy human individuals. Looking at the study overall: Per donor, CD8 memory used one plate, CD8 naive used two, CD4 memory used three and CD4 naive used three.

Germline assignment: CDR1 ENHRY and CDR2 SYGVKD. V lost 8 bases to trimming and J lost 4 bases; unmatched junction nucleotides: 4. CDR3 size: 13 residues. Genomic DNA of every subset was divided equally among multiple immunoSEQ plates. Around 30,000 T cell genomes, or around 180 ng DNA, went into the sorted-subset replicate PCRs. Sequencing was performed with immunoSEQ multiplex PCR; in TCRdb, only in-frame clones are kept and a portion is missing. Here the sample spans about 1 million clones, roughly 80% being singletons. Material: memory CD4+ T cells sorted from blood. Subset of the sample: CD45RA-negative fraction. The source of this sequence is a man between 18 and 29 years old in good health. The chain joins TRBV10-3 to TRBJ2-2; 7 bases map to TRBD1. Here the CDR3 reads CAIGPGGTGELFF. The CDR3 DNA reads as TGTGCCATCGGTCCAGGGGGCACCGGGGAGCTGTTTTTT.